This is a list of T cell receptor beta chains from one sample in a study of technical replicates of blood from a few donors. Profiled with immunoSEQ multiplex PCR; TCRdb holds only in-frame clones, not every one. The sample includes 75,000 to 95,000 clones, approximately 89% of them seen just once. The sequenced material came from T cells isolated from PBMCs. The receptors were sampled from a human donor in good health. CDR3s include the opening cysteine and the closing phenylalanine or tryptophan. Fields, in order: J gene, V gene, clone size, D gene, CDR3 DNA, CDR3 protein. D genes are given only for firm matches. Clone size, where shown, is once, few, many, or a class for clones that have expanded.

>TRBJ2-7|TRBV5-4|NA|TRBD1
TGTGCCAGCAGCTTTTTCGACAGGGTTCCCTACGAGCAGTACTTC
CASSFFDRVPYEQYF
>TRBJ2-7|TRBV5-6|NA|TRBD1
TGTGCCAGCAGCAGGAACAGGGGCCCCTACGAGCAGTACTTC
CASSRNRGPYEQYF
>TRBJ2-5|TRBV9|once|NA
TGTGCCAGCAGCCCCCTGACAGACCCACGGGAGACCCAGTACTTC
CASSPLTDPRETQYF
>TRBJ2-3|TRBV6-5|NA|NA
TGTGCCAGCAGTTCGGCGGTAGAGCAGTATTTT
CASSSAVEQYF
>TRBJ2-3|TRBV7-8|NA|TRBD1
TGTGCCAGCAGCTTAGCACAGGGGACGGGCACAGATACGCAGTATTTT
CASSLAQGTGTDTQYF
>TRBJ1-1|TRBV5-8|NA|NA
TGTGCCAGCAGCGTGAGTCTTTGGGGCGTGAACACTGAAGCTTTCTTT
CASSVSLWGVNTEAFF
>TRBJ2-7|TRBV7-2|once|TRBD2
TGTGCCAGCAGCCCCGGGATAGCGGGGTACTACGAGCAGTACTTC
CASSPGIAGYYEQYF
>TRBJ2-7|TRBV7-9|NA|TRBD2
TGTGCCAGCAGCTTAGTAGGAGCGGGAGTTGACGAGCAGTACTTC
CASSLVGAGVDEQYF
>TRBJ2-7|TRBV18|NA|NA
TGTGCCAGCTCTACAGGGAACTACGAGCAGTACTTC
CASSTGNYEQYF
>TRBJ2-7|TRBV29-1|once|TRBD1
TGCAGCGTACGAAGGCTAGGGGGCAACGAGCAGTACTTC
CSVRRLGGNEQYF
>TRBJ1-2|TRBV19|NA|TRBD1
TGTGCCAGTAGTAATTGGGACAGGGGGGATGATGGCTACACCTTC
CASSNWDRGDDGYTF
>TRBJ2-5|TRBV11-3|NA|NA
TGTGCCAGCAGCTTGCCGAGGACAGAATGGGAGACCCAGTACTTC
CASSLPRTEWETQYF
>TRBJ1-5|TRBV30|once|NA
TGTGCCTGTAATGCGGCCGGCAATCAGCCCCAGCATTTT
CACNAAGNQPQHF
>TRBJ2-7|TRBV7-8|NA|NA
TGTGCCAGCAGTCTTATTAGGGGCAGATTCTACGAGCAGTACTTC
CASSLIRGRFYEQYF
>TRBJ2-3|TRBV7-9|NA|TRBD2
TGTGCCAGCAGCCCAAGGGGACTAGCGGGAGCCACAGATACGCAGTATTTT
CASSPRGLAGATDTQYF
>TRBJ1-4|TRBV2|NA|TRBD1
TGTGCCAGCAGTGAAGGGACAGGGAGGCCCGCTAATGAAAAACTGTTTTTT
CASSEGTGRPANEKLFF
>TRBJ1-1|TRBV2|NA|NA
TGTGCCAGCAAGGGAGGGATGAACACTGAAGCTTTCTTT
CASKGGMNTEAFF
>TRBJ2-7|TRBV4-2|NA|TRBD1
TGTGCCAGCAGCCCTCGACAGGGGGCCTACGAGCAGTACTTC
CASSPRQGAYEQYF
>TRBJ1-5|TRBV4-3|NA|NA
TGCGCCAGCAGCCAAGGAACAGGCGTCAATCAGCCCCAGCATTTT
CASSQGTGVNQPQHF
>TRBJ2-7|TRBV10-3|NA|NA
TGTGCCATCAGTACCGGGACTCGGTACGAGCAGTACTTC
CAISTGTRYEQYF
>TRBJ2-1|TRBV6-5|NA|TRBD1
TGTGCCAGCAGTTCAACAGGGGGTTGGACTGAGCAGTTCTTC
CASSSTGGWTEQFF
>TRBJ2-5|TRBV19|NA|NA
TGTGCCAGTCGGGCAGGGATGAAAGAGACCCAGTACTTC
CASRAGMKETQYF
>TRBJ2-1|TRBV5-6|NA|NA
TGTGCCAGCAGCGCCTTGTGGGCTTTTACCTACAATGAGCAGTTCTTC
CASSALWAFTYNEQFF
>TRBJ2-3|TRBV7-6|NA|NA
TGTGCCAGCAGCTCCCTTACGCGGGAAAGAACAGATACGCAGTATTTT
CASSSLTRERTDTQYF
>TRBJ1-2|TRBV7-2|NA|TRBD1
TGTGCCAGCAGCCCGTACGACAGGGGGCCTAACTATGGCTACACCTTC
CASSPYDRGPNYGYTF
>TRBJ2-2|TRBV11-1|once|TRBD2
TGTGCCAGCAGCTTAGCGGGAGGGCCGGTAACCGGGGAGCTGTTTTTT
CASSLAGGPVTGELFF
>TRBJ2-1|TRBV9|NA|NA
TGTGCCAGCAGCGTAGAGACTAGCTACAATGAGCAGTTCTTC
CASSVETSYNEQFF
>TRBJ2-7|TRBV4-1|NA|NA
TGCGCCAGCAGCCAAGAGCCTGGCGGCGCCCTCCACGAGCAGTACTTC
CASSQEPGGALHEQYF
>TRBJ2-5|TRBV28|NA|NA
TGTGCCAGCAGTTTCTACACCTGGCTAGGCTACCAAGAGACCCAGTACTTC
CASSFYTWLGYQETQYF
>TRBJ2-3|TRBV30|NA|NA
TGTGCCTGGAGTGTACCTAGCGAGAGCACAGATACGCAGTATTTT
CAWSVPSESTDTQYF
>TRBJ2-1|TRBV15|once|TRBD1
TGTGCCACCAGCAGAGATCTCGGGACAGGGTCGAATGAGCAGTTCTTC
CATSRDLGTGSNEQFF
>TRBJ2-1|TRBV19|NA|TRBD1
TGTGCCAGTAGTGGTACAGGGGGCGCGGGAAATGAGCAGTTCTTC
CASSGTGGAGNEQFF
>TRBJ1-1|TRBV5-1|NA|TRBD1
TGCGCCAGCAGCTCGACAGGGTTTAGGACTGAAGCTTTCTTT
CASSSTGFRTEAFF
>TRBJ1-1|TRBV2|NA|NA
TGTGCCAGCCGGCAGGTCTCCTCGAACACTGAAGCTTTCTTT
CASRQVSSNTEAFF
>TRBJ2-5|TRBV7-2|NA|TRBD2
TGTGCCAGCAGCTTATCGGGGCGAGCGGGAGGGCAAGAGACCCAGTACTTC
CASSLSGRAGGQETQYF
>TRBJ2-7|TRBV29-1|NA|TRBD1
TGCAGCGTTGGACAGGGGGCAAAGCAGTACTTC
CSVGQGAKQYF
>TRBJ1-1|TRBV19|NA|NA
TGTGCCAGTAATCTTGGCCAGGCCGTAAACACTGAAGCTTTCTTT
CASNLGQAVNTEAFF
>TRBJ2-7|TRBV6-5|NA|NA
TGTGCCTGTGGGTGGGGCGACGAGCAGTACTTC
CACGWGDEQYF
>TRBJ2-3|TRBV10-1|NA|TRBD2
TGCGCCAGCAGTGATCCCGAGACTAGCGCTCTCTGTGGGGAGGATACGCAGTATTTT
CASSDPETSALCGEDTQYF
>TRBJ1-1|TRBV9|few|NA
TGTGCCAGCAGCGTTGGATTTGCTGACTCTGAAGCTTTCTTT
CASSVGFADSEAFF
>TRBJ1-3|TRBV7-2|NA|TRBD1
TGTGCCAGCAGCTTGGGGGACAGGGCTACTGGAAACACCATATATTTT
CASSLGDRATGNTIYF
>TRBJ1-1|TRBV12-1|NA|NA
TGTGCCAGCAGCCCTATGAACACTGAAGCTTTCTTT
CASSPMNTEAFF
>TRBJ2-4|TRBV5-6|NA|NA
TGTGCCAGCAGCTTTAAGCGGGTGATCGGCGTGGGCAAAAACATTCAGTACTTC
CASSFKRVIGVGKNIQYF
>TRBJ1-3|TRBV9|NA|TRBD1
TGTGCCAGCAGCGCCGGGACAGGCTCTGGAAACACCATATATTTT
CASSAGTGSGNTIYF